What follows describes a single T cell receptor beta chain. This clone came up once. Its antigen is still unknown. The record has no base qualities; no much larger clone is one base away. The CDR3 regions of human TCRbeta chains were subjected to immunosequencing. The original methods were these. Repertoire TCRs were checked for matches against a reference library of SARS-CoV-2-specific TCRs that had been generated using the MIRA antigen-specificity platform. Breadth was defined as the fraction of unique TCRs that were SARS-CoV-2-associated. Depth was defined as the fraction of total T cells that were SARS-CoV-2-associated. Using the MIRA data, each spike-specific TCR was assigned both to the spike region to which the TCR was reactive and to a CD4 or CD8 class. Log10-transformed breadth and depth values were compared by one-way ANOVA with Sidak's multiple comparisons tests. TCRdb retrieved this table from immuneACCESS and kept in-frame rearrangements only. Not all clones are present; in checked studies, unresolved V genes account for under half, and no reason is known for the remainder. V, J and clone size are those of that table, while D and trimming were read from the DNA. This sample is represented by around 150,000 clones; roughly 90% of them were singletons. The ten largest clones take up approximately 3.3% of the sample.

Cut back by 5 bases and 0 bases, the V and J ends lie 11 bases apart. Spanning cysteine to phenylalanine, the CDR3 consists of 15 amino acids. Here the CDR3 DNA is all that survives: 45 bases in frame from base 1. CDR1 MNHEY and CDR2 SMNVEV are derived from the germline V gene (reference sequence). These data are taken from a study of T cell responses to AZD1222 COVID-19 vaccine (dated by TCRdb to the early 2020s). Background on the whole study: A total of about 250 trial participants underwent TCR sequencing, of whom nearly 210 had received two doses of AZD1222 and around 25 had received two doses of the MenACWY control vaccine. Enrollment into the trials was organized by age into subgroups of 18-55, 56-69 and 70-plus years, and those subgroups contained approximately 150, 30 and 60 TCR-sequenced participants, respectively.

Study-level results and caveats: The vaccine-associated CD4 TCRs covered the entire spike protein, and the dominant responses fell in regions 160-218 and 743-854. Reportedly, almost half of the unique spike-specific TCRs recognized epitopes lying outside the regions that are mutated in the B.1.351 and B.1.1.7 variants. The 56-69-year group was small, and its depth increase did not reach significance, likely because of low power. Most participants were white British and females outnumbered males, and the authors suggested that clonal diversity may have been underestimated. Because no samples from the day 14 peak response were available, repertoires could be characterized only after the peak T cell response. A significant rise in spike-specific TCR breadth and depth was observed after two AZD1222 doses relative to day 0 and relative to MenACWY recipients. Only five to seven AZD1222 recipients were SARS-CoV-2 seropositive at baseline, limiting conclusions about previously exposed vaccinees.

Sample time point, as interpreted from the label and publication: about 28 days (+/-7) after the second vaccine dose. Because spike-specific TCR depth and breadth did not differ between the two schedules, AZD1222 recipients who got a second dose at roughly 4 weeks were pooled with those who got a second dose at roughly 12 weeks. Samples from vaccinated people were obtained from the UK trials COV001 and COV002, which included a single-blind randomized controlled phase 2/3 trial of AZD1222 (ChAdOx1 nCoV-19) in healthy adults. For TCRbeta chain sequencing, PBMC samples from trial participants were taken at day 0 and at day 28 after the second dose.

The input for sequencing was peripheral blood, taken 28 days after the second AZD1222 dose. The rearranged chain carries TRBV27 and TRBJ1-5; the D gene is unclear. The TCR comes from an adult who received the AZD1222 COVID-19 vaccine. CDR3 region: CASSPQVDSNQPQHF. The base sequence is TGTGCCAGCAGTCCCCAGGTGGATAGCAATCAGCCCCAGCATTTT.